Reported below is one T cell receptor (beta chain). Its antigen remains unknown. This sample was taken from a study of human T cells and chemical hapten exposure. Study-level information: Researchers reported sensitizing a roughly 2 cm by roughly 2 cm upper inner arm skin site with 2% DPC.

Time point specified: patch test 1, 2 weeks after DPC sensitization. The sample's treatment: therapeutic diphenylcyclopropenone sensitization with weekly scalp DPC. Only after blood had been drawn was each patch test applied. Authors' analysis steps: Sequenced samples showed a median of approximately 96,000 TCRs each, with counts running from approximately 21,000 to 630,000. TCRdb re-derived calls from the RACE reads in MiXCR, one entry per CDR3 protein. The V and J calls come from TCRdb's annotation, not from the publication. The table lists roughly 160,000 distinct CDR3 sequences, around 15% of them singletons, with 1.7% in the top ten. This CDR3 has 17 amino acids. The ends were cut back, 5 bases at V and 5 bases at J, with 27 bases in the middle. The germline V gene has CDR1 DFQATT and CDR2 SNEGSKA (reference sequence). Study-wide results and caveats: After DPC sensitization, TCRs above 1 in 1000 frequency showed no change.

The source is a woman aged 30 to 39 with alopecia areata. Some clones in this sample may be carry-over from other donors' samples. The material sequenced was whole blood, taken in connection with sensitization to the hapten diphenylcyclopropenone (DPC). The rearrangement uses TRBV20-1 and TRBJ2-5; tentative D call: TRBD2 (6 bases). CDR3 region: CSASRDSGIPTQETQYF. The CDR3 nucleotides are TGCAGTGCTTCCCGCGATAGCGGAATCCCGACTCAGGAGACCCAGTACTTC.